What follows are 22 T cell receptor beta chains derived from one specimen sequenced in a study of PD-1 blockade in classical Hodgkin lymphoma. Specified time point: cycle 4 day 1 (C4D1), after about 6 weeks of nivolumab. Each and every patient relapsed after autologous stem cell transplantation, and patients got differing brentuximab vedotin exposure. Data came from immunoSEQ multiplex PCR; TCRdb stores just in-frame clones and leaves some out. Here the sample spans nearly 50,000 clones, roughly 80% being singletons. Here the sequenced sample was peripheral blood mononuclear cells (PBMCs), taken before the fourth cycle of nivolumab. The receptors stem from a human donor with classical Hodgkin lymphoma.

This chain joins TRBV6-1 and TRBJ2-7, with D perhaps given as TRBD1 or TRBD2 (5 bases each). Looked up from germline, CDR1 is MNHNS and CDR2 is SASEGT. CDR3 length: 13 amino acids. Trimming left V 7 bases short and J 3 bases short, with 13 bases between. This chain's CDR3 is CASKVGPLYEQYF. In DNA form, the CDR3 reads TGTGCCAGCAAGGTGGGACCTCTCTACGAGCAGTACTTC.

In this sample, this clone turned up a few times. The genes are TRBV7-2 and TRBJ2-5; D is uncertain. From germline, CDR1 is SGHTA and CDR2 FQGNSA. Trimming removed 2 bases from V and 1 base from J, with 8 bases in between. This CDR3 spans 14 amino acids. Here the CDR3 reads CASSLNNFQETQYF. For the CDR3, the DNA is TGTGCCAGCAGCTTAAACAACTTCCAAGAGACCCAGTACTTC.

V is TRBV6-5 and J is TRBJ2-5, with a possible D match to TRBD2 (5 bases). The CDR3 is 13 residues long. V lost 7 bases and J lost 4, with 13 bases in between. The germline gives CDR1 MNHEY, CDR2 SVGAGI. CDR3 region: CASTLGGGETQYF. CDR3 nucleotides: TGTGCCAGCACCCTCGGAGGCGGAGAGACCCAGTACTTC.

The V and J genes are TRBV27 and TRBJ2-7, with D unresolved. CDR1 is MNHEY, CDR2 SMNVEV, per germline (reference sequence). V lost 3 bases, J lost 3 bases, and 6 bases lay in between. The CDR3 sequence is 12 residues long. CDR3 coding DNA: TGTGCCAGCAGTTTCCTGGGCTACGAGCAGTACTTC. Protein sequence: CASSFLGYEQYF.

This chain links TRBV15 with TRBJ2-1; D unresolved. Deletions cut 0 bases from V and 8 bases from J, with 8 bases between. There are 13 residues in the CDR3. Germline V lookup: CDR1 LNHNV, CDR2 YYDKDF (reference sequence). CDR3 coding DNA: TGTGCCACCAGCAGAGATTTAGGGTATGAGCAGTTCTTC. Its translation is CATSRDLGYEQFF.

This clone has just a few counts. This chain connects TRBV5-1 to TRBJ1-1, with D possibly being TRBD1 (5 bases). The germline V gene encodes CDR1 SGHRS and CDR2 YFSETQ. Trimming left V 6 bases short and J 6 bases short, with 18 bases between. This CDR3 contains 14 residues. This chain's CDR3 is CASTPGQLGAEAFF. The CDR3 bases are TGCGCCAGCACCCCAGGACAACTGGGGGCTGAAGCTTTCTTT.

In DNA, the CDR3 is TGTGCCACCAGCATAAGGACTAGCGGTTACAATGAGCAGTTCTTC. It yields the protein CATSIRTSGYNEQFF. The chain joins TRBV15 to TRBJ2-1, with 10 bases lining up with TRBD2. With 4 bases clipped from V and 4 bases from J, the junction kept 4 bases outside the gene matches. CDR3 length: 15 residues. Germline V gives CDR1 LNHNV, CDR2 YYDKDF (reference sequence).

The rearrangement uses TRBV18 and TRBJ1-4, with a possible D match to TRBD1 (5 bases). This CDR3 is built from 14 residues. V lost 2 bases, J lost 4 bases, and 8 bases lay in between. Germline loops: CDR1 KGHSH, CDR2 LQKENI. The CDR3 sequence is CASSPGQFNEKLFF. The CDR3 DNA sequence: TGTGCCAGCTCACCAGGACAATTTAATGAAAAACTGTTTTTT.

The chain combines TRBV27 with TRBJ1-5; D may be TRBD1 (5 bases). The CDR3 runs to 14 residues. The V end lost 4 bases, the J end lost 5 bases, and 12 bases lay between the germline ends. Germline assignment: CDR1 MNHEY and CDR2 SMNVEV (reference sequence). The CDR3 here is CASSSVPGHQPQHF. The CDR3 DNA sequence: TGTGCCAGCAGTTCCGTCCCGGGACATCAGCCCCAGCATTTT.

The chain carries TRBV28 and TRBJ1-4, with D perhaps TRBD1 (6 bases). Germline assignment: CDR1 MDHEN and CDR2 SYDVKM. This CDR3 has 15 amino acids. V was shortened by 7 bases and J by 8 bases, with 20 bases between the two germline ends. The CDR3 DNA sequence: TGTGCCAGCACCCCCACCGGGGGGCTGCGGGAAAAACTGTTTTTT. Translated: CASTPTGGLREKLFF.

The count of this clone is one. The chain couples TRBV6-5 to TRBJ1-4; weak D call: TRBD1 (6 bases). This CDR3 has 15 residues. Germline V CDR1 and CDR2: MNHEY, SVGAGI. V was clipped by 1 base and J by 5 bases, with 11 bases between them. The CDR3 coding sequence is TGTGCCAGCAGTTACTTACAGGGACTAAATGAAAAACTGTTTTTT. The encoded protein is CASSYLQGLNEKLFF.

This clone appeared a few times. The rearrangement links TRBV5-5 to TRBJ2-7; no firm D call. With 3 bases removed from V and 3 bases from J, the gap between germline ends came to 13 bases. Per germline, CDR1 SGHKS and CDR2 YYEKEE (reference sequence). This CDR3 contains 14 residues. The CDR3 loop reads CASSYFLRVYEQYF. CDR3 DNA: TGTGCCAGCAGCTACTTCCTTCGAGTCTACGAGCAGTACTTC.

The rearrangement joins TRBV27 to TRBJ2-7, with TRBD1 identical over 10 bases. Per germline, CDR1 MNHEY and CDR2 SMNVEV (reference sequence). V gave up 5 bases and J gave up 5 bases; unmatched junction bases: 9. This CDR3 is built from 15 residues. The CDR3 here is CASSEPGQGYDEQYF. Written as DNA, the CDR3 is TGTGCCAGCAGTGAACCGGGACAGGGGTATGACGAGCAGTACTTC.

The genes are TRBV19 and TRBJ1-1; D is perhaps TRBD1 (5 bases). Trimming left V 6 bases short and J 4 bases short, with 18 bases between. Germline CDR1 and CDR2: LNHDA and SQIVND (reference sequence). The CDR3 loop spans 15 amino acids. CDR3 loop: CASSGGPGRGTEAFF. As DNA, the CDR3 is TGTGCCAGTAGCGGGGGTCCAGGAAGGGGCACTGAAGCTTTCTTT.

The chain employs TRBV11-2 and TRBJ2-1, with a weak D call TRBD1 (5 bases). Per the germline V gene, CDR1 is SGHAT and CDR2 is FQNNGV. The CDR3 is made up of 15 amino acids. The V and J ends lost 1 base and 0 bases respectively, with 7 bases between them. The CDR3 protein is CASSLGQSSYNEQFF. CDR3 bases: TGTGCCAGCAGCTTAGGACAGAGCTCCTACAATGAGCAGTTCTTC.

This chain uses TRBV28 with TRBJ2-2; D remains ambiguous. The CDR3 length is 13 residues. Germline V gene sequence: CDR1 MDHEN, CDR2 SYDVKM. Trimming stripped 6 bases from V and 4 bases from J, with 9 bases between. CDR3 DNA sequence: TGTGCCAGCAGGCCCCCCATCACCGGGGAGCTGTTTTTT. As protein: CASRPPITGELFF.

This clone was detected a few times. This chain uses TRBV7-9 with TRBJ2-2, with a possible D match to TRBD2 (5 bases). Germline CDR1 and CDR2: SEHNR and FQNEAQ (reference sequence). V was clipped by 7 bases and J by 1 base, with 13 bases between them. This CDR3 comprises 15 residues. The CDR3 region is CASTPTIQNTGELFF. Here the CDR3 DNA reads TGTGCCAGCACCCCGACTATTCAGAACACCGGGGAGCTGTTTTTT.

This clone was observed at least ten times. The chain couples TRBV19 to TRBJ1-5; D gene ambiguous. The germline CDR1 and CDR2 sequences are LNHDA and SQIVND (reference sequence). The CDR3 sequence is 14 residues long. V was clipped by 3 bases and J by 9 bases, with 15 bases between them. The CDR3 reads CASSIDGLSGPQHF. The CDR3 DNA follows: TGTGCCAGTAGTATTGATGGCTTATCGGGGCCCCAGCATTTT.

The V gene is TRBV30, the J gene TRBJ1-4, with 7 bases matching TRBD1. CDR3 size: 13 residues. Germline values: CDR1 GTSNPN, CDR2 SVGIG (reference sequence). V shed 5 bases, J shed 8 bases, and the junction held 8 bases outside the gene matches. The CDR3 coding sequence is TGTGCCTGGGCAGGGGGGGTTGTGGAAAAACTGTTTTTT. Its translation: CAWAGGVVEKLFF.

This chain links TRBV4-3 with TRBJ2-1; the D is unclear. The CDR3 runs to 13 residues. Germline V CDR1 and CDR2: LGHNA, YSLEER. V was pared by 0 bases and J by 7 bases, with 7 bases between. The CDR3 is CASSQELANEQFF. DNA for the CDR3: TGCGCCAGCAGCCAAGAATTGGCTAATGAGCAGTTCTTC.

The J gene is TRBJ1-3, the V gene TRBV29-1; D gene ambiguous. Trimming took off 3 bases at V and 0 bases at J, with 12 bases between the two ends. The CDR3 covers 15 residues. CDR1 SQVTM and CDR2 ANQGSEA come from the germline V gene. CDR3 sequence reads: CSVESEGYSGNTIYF. CDR3 DNA: TGCAGCGTTGAGAGTGAGGGATACTCTGGAAACACCATATATTTT.

For the CDR3, the DNA is TGCAGCGTGCCCGACGACAGGGCGGTAACGTGGACAGATACGCAGTATTTT. Residues: CSVPDDRAVTWTDTQYF. This chain links TRBV29-1 with TRBJ2-3; 7 positions agree with TRBD1. Germline V CDR1 and CDR2: SQVTM, ANQGSEA. The CDR3 length is 17 residues. Trimming at V came to 6 bases and at J to 3 bases, leaving 18 bases not matched to a gene.